This T cell receptor beta chain was sequenced during a study of cytomegalovirus exposure and HLA in healthy donors. Concerning this clone itself: Its antigen is undetermined.

Whole-study results and caveats: Overall, approximately 180 TCR beta chains were annotated as cytomegalovirus-associated. Later analysis showed TCR association rates varying by HLA locus, highest for DRB1 and lowest for HLA-C.

The CDR3 contains 15 residues. Germline CDR1 reads MNHEY; CDR2 reads SMNVEV (reference sequence). V shed 3 bases and J shed 2 bases, with 13 bases lying between them. The primer mix had 60 Vbeta and 13 Jbeta primers. Per the original data handling: There were around 77 million unique TCR beta chains by a later count, and about 12 million of them were shared. Data came from immunoSEQ multiplex PCR; TCRdb stores just in-frame clones and leaves some out. V, J and clone size derive from that table, while D and trimming were established from the DNA sequence. The sample consists of some 120,000 clones, roughly 79% of them appearing once.

Sequenced input: PBMCs. The V gene is TRBV27, the J gene TRBJ1-1; D is possibly TRBD1 (6 bases). The sequence was collected from a woman aged 25 to 39 in good health and CMV-seronegative. CDR3 in amino acids: CASSFRQETNTEAFF. For the CDR3, the DNA is TGTGCCAGCAGTTTCCGACAGGAGACAAACACTGAAGCTTTCTTT.